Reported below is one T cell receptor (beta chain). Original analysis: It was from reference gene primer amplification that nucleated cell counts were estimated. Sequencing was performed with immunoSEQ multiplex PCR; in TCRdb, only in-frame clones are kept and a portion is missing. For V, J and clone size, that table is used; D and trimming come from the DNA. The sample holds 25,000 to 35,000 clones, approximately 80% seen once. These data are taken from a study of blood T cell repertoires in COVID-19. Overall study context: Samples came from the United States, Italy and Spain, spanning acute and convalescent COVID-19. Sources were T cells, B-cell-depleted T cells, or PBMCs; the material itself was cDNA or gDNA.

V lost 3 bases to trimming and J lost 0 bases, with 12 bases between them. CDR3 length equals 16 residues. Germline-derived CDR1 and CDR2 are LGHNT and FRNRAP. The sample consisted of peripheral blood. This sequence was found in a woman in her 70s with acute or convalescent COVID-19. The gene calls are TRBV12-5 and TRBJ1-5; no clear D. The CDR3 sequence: CASGFNGLYSNQPQHF. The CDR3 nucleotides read TGTGCTAGTGGTTTCAATGGGCTCTATAGCAATCAGCCCCAGCATTTT.